This T cell receptor (beta chain) was sequenced for a study of shared clonotypes between healthy human individuals. The CDR3 is made up of 14 amino acids. Trimming took off 1 base at V and 5 bases at J, with 13 bases between the two ends. CDR1 is SGHNT and CDR2 is YYREEE in the germline V gene (reference sequence). This clone has a count of ten or more. Only Caucasian adults living in Nashville, Tennessee served as donors. Clones were read by immunoSEQ multiplex PCR, and TCRdb kept only the in-frame ones, dropping some. The data hold hundreds of thousands of clones, with 70% to 80% observed a single time.

Material: PBMCs. The J gene is TRBJ2-7, the V gene TRBV5-4; the D gene is possibly TRBD2 (6 bases). This TCR was sampled from a woman aged 40-49 years in good health. Some clones in this sample may be carry-over from other donors' samples. CDR3 nucleotide sequence: TGTGCCAGCAGCTTGTTCGGGAGTCCCCACGAGCAGTACTTC. It yields the protein CASSLFGSPHEQYF.